The entry below gives a single T cell receptor beta chain sequence along with its context. This clonotype was seen at least ten times. The target of this receptor is not known. One base away there is no much larger clone; base qualities are not given. The sample belongs to a study of early T cells in non-severe SARS-CoV-2 infection (TCRdb year 2021). Broadly, across the study: TCR sequencing used bulk RNA from unsorted whole blood, so alpha and beta chains could not be paired. Broad study findings and their caveats: VDJdb matching was skewed toward anti-spike CD8 responses, so virus-specific expansions were likely underestimated and private and CD4 specificities were missed.

Libraries were made using 5' RACE. Sequencing took place on a NextSeq 500. In the TCR library protocol, unique molecular identifiers were attached to individual cDNA molecules to correct for PCR bias and sequencing error. TCR alpha and beta chains were both sequenced, and the abundances of alpha and beta sequences in each sample were closely correlated with each other. Concerning the study's data processing: V gene, J gene and CDR3 annotation of TCR sequences was performed with Decombinator V4. Expanded TCRs were defined as changing significantly between any two time points under a Poisson model with p below 0.0001. TCR abundances were normalised to the total number of TCRs sequenced in each sample and reported as counts per million. VDJdb, accessed 1 November 2021, was searched for CMV, EBV and SARS-CoV-2 annotated TCRs, excluding TCRs annotated for multiple antigens. TCRdb passed the public sequencing reads through fastp at Q25 and MiXCR, retaining productive beta sequences. Entries that share a CDR3 protein sequence are merged under the most common genes and DNA. TCRdb's processing, not the authors' own work, is the source of the V and J calls. The sample data list tens of thousands of distinct CDR3 sequences, and 4.6% of these were observed just once. Approximately 5.3% of the sample goes to the ten largest clones.

This was a case-control study nested in a cohort of healthcare workers in London, UK, who had nasopharyngeal swab PCR tests and blood samples taken every week. Healthcare workers were recruited between 23 and 31 March 2020, during the week of the UK lockdown, and were followed weekly for up to about 15 weeks. The sequenced sample was whole blood, obtained at baseline. This receptor was identified in an adult who was a healthcare worker with PCR-confirmed SARS-CoV-2 infection or an uninfected control (not recorded which).

The CDR3 has the sequence CASSLGRGLGNEQFF. The DNA sequence is as follows: TGTGCCAGCAGTTTAGGCCGGGGGCTAGGCAATGAGCAGTTCTTC. The chain joins TRBV12-3 or TRBV12-4 to TRBJ2-1; the D segment may tentatively be TRBD1 or TRBD2, each giving 6 matched bases. The junction carries 13 bases between V and J, which are trimmed by 1 base and 6 bases respectively. The CDR3 runs 15 amino acids, cysteine and phenylalanine included. Solely the CDR3 DNA is kept, with 45 bases framed from the first base.